This T cell receptor beta chain was identified in a study of identical twins. Findings and limits, study-wide: High-abundance cord blood beta clonotypes had fewer insertions; memory repertoires showed none. Alpha sequences out of frame and shared by twins had excess low generation probability.

TCRdb analysed the 5' RACE reads with MiXCR anew, one entry per CDR3 protein. Among 200,000 to 250,000 distinct CDR3 sequences listed, about 7.5% were seen once. This clonotype was detected a few times. What it recognizes is unknown. The CDR3 is made up of 15 amino acids. Germline trimming cut 5 bases from V and 3 bases from J; bases unmatched to any gene: 3. The same specimen was also included in a second study, on yellow fever vaccine responses in identical twins.

This rearrangement joins TRBV12-3 or TRBV12-4 to TRBJ1-6, with TRBD1 matching 8 bases. The TCR comes from a woman aged 18 to 35 in good health. Sequenced: memory (CD45RO+) T cells sorted from blood. The CDR3, as DNA: TGTGCCAGCAGTCAGGGACAGGACTATAATTCACCCCTCCACTTT. Protein sequence: CASSQGQDYNSPLHF.